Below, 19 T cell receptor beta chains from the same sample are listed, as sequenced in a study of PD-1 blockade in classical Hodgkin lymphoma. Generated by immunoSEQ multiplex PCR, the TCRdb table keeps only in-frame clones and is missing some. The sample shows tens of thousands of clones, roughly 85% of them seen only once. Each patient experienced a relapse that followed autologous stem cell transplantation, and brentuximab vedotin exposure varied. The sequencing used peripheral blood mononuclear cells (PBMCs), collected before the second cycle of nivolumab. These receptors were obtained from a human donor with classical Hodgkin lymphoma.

The CDR3 region has the DNA TGTGCCAGCAGCTACAGTCACAATCAGCCCCAGCATTTT. Protein sequence: CASSYSHNQPQHF. The chain carries TRBV28 and TRBJ1-5; D is unresolved. Between the trimmed V and J ends, which lost 6 bases and 3 bases, there was a span of 9 bases. The CDR3 runs to 13 residues. Germline lookup yields CDR1 MDHEN and CDR2 SYDVKM.

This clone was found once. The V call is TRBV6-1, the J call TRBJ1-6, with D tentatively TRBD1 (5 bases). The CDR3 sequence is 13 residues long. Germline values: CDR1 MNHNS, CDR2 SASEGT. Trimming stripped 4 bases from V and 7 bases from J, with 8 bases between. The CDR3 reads CASSGDRNSPLHF. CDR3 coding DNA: TGTGCCAGCAGTGGTGACAGAAATTCACCCCTCCACTTT.

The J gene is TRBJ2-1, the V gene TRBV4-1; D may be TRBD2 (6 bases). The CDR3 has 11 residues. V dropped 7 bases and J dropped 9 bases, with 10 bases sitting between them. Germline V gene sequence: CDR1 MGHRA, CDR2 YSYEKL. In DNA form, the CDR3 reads TGCGCCAGCAATTACGGGGGTGAGCAGTTCTTC. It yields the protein CASNYGGEQFF.

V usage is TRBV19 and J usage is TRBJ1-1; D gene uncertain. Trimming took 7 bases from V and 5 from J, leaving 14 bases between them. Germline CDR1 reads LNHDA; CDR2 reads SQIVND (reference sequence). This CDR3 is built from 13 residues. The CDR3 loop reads CASINDGVTEAFF. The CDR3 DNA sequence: TGTGCCAGTATTAATGACGGGGTGACTGAAGCTTTCTTT. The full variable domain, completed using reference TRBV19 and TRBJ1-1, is DGGITQSPKYLFRKEGQNVTLSCEQNLNHDAMYWYRQDPGQGLRLIYYSQIVNDFQKGDIAEGYSVSREKKESFPLTVTSAQKNPTAFYLCASINDGVTEAFFGQGTRLTVV.

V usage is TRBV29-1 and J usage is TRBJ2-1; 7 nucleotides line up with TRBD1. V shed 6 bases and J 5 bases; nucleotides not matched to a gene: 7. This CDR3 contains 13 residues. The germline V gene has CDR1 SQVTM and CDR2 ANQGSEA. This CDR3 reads CSVTGVVHNEQFF. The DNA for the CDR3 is TGCAGCGTAACAGGGGTGGTCCACAATGAGCAGTTCTTC.

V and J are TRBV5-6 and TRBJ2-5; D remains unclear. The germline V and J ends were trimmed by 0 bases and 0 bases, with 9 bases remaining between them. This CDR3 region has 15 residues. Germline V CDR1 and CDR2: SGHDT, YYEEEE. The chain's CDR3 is CASSLAGRYQETQYF. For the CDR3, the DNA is TGTGCCAGCAGCTTGGCGGGTAGATACCAAGAGACCCAGTACTTC.

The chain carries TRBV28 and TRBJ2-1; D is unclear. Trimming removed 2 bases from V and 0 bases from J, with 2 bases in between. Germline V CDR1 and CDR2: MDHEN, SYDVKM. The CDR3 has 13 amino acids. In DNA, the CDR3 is TGTGCCAGCAGTTTACCCTCCTACAATGAGCAGTTCTTC. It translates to CASSLPSYNEQFF.

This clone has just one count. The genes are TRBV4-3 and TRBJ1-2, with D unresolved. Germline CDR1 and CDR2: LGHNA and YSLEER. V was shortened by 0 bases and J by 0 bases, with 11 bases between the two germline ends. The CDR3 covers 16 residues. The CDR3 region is CASSQDAHIANYGYTF. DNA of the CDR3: TGCGCCAGCAGCCAAGACGCCCACATTGCTAACTATGGCTACACCTTC.

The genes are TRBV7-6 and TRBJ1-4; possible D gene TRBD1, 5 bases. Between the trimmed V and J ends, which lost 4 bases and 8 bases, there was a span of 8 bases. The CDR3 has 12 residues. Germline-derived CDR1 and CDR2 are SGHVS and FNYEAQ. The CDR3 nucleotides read TGTGCCAGCAGCTGGGGCGGCGAAAAACTGTTTTTT. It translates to CASSWGGEKLFF.

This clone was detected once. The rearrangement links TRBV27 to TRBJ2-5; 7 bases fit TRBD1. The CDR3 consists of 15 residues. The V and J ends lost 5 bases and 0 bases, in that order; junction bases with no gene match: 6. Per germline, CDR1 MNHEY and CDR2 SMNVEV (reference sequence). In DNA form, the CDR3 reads TGTGCCAGCAGTCTCATGACAGGGTACCAAGAGACCCAGTACTTC. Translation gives CASSLMTGYQETQYF.

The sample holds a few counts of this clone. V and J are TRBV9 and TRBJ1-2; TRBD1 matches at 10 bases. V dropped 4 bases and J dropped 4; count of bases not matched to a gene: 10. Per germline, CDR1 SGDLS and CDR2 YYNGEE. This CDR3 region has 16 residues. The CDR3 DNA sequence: TGTGCCAGCAGCTTAGGGGACAGGGGCGAAATCTATGGCTACACCTTC. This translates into CASSLGDRGEIYGYTF.

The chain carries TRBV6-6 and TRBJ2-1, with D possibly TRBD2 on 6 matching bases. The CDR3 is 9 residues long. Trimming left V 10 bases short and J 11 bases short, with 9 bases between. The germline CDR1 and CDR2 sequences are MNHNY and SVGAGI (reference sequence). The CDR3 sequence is CATGTQQFF. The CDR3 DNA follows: TGTGCCACCGGGACTCAGCAGTTCTTC.

CDR3 bases: TGTGCCAGCAGTTTCTACCTTACCCCAGATACGCAGTATTTT. Translating gives CASSFYLTPDTQYF. This chain links TRBV27 with TRBJ2-3; D not certain. Between the trimmed V and J ends, which lost 3 bases and 4 bases, there was a span of 11 bases. The germline V gene encodes CDR1 MNHEY and CDR2 SMNVEV (reference sequence). The CDR3 has 14 residues.

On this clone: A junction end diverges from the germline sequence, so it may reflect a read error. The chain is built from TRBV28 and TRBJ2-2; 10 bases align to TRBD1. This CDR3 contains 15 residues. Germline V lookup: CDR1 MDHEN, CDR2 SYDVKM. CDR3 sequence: CASISRTGGHRGAVF. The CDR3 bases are TGTGCCAGCATCTCACGGACAGGGGGACACCGGGGAGCTGTTTTT.

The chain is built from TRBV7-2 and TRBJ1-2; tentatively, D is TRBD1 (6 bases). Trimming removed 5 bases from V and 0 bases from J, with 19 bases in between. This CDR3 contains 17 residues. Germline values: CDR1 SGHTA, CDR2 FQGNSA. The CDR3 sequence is CASSRDGGGGANYGYTF. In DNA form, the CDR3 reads TGTGCCAGCAGCCGAGATGGGGGCGGCGGGGCTAACTATGGCTACACCTTC.

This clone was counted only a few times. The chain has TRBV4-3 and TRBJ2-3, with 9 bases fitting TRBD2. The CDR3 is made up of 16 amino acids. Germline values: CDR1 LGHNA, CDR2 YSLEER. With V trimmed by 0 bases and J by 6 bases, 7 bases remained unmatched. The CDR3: CASSQDRGSGSDTQYF. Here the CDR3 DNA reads TGCGCCAGCAGCCAAGATAGGGGTAGCGGGAGCGATACGCAGTATTTT.

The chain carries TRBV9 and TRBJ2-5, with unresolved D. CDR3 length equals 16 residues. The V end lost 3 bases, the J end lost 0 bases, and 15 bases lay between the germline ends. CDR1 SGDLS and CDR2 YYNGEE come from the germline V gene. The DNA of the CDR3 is TGTGCCAGCAGCGCGCCGGGCGCATTTTACCAAGAGACCCAGTACTTC. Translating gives CASSAPGAFYQETQYF.

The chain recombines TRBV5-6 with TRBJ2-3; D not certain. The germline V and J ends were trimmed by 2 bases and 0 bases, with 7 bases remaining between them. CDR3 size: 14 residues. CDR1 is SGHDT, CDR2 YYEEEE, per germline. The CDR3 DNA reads TGTGCCAGCAGCTTACGTATGAGCACAGATACGCAGTATTTT. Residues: CASSLRMSTDTQYF.

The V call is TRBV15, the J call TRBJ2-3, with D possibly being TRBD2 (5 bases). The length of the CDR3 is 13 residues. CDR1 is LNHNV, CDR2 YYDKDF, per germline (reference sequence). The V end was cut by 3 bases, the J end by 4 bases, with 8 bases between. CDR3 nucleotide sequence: TGTGCCACCAGCAGGGACTTGTCAGATACGCAGTATTTT. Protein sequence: CATSRDLSDTQYF. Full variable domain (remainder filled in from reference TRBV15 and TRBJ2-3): DAMVIQNPRYQVTQFGKPVTLSCSQTLNHNVMYWYQQKSSQAPKLLFHYYDKDFNNEADTPDNFQSRRPNTSFCFLDIRSPGLGDTAMYLCATSRDLSDTQYFGPGTRLTVL.